What follows are 27 T cell receptor beta chains derived from one specimen sequenced in a study of T cell repertoires in cytomegalovirus infection. From the reads, TCRdb called clonotypes with MiXCR, one entry per CDR3 protein. The sample lists hundreds of thousands of distinct CDR3 sequences, 24% occurring once. The sample taken for sequencing was CD8+ T cells from PBMCs. The receptors here all came from a human donor in good health (CMV status not recorded). Some clones in this sample may be carry-over from other donors' samples.

The rearrangement links TRBV28 to TRBJ2-1, with TRBD2 identical over 14 bases. CDR1 and CDR2 from the germline V gene are MDHEN and SYDVKM. The junction had 6 bases not matched to a gene; V was cut back by 2 bases and J by 0 bases. CDR3 length: 19 amino acids. The CDR3 nucleotides read TGTGCCAGCAGTTTACCCGGGACTAGCGGGGGCAGCTCCTACAATGAGCAGTTCTTC. Protein sequence: CASSLPGTSGGSSYNEQFF.

The chain combines TRBV29-1 with TRBJ1-1, with TRBD1 as a possible D gene (6 bases). Germline V gene lookup returns CDR1 SQVTM and CDR2 ANQGSEA. CDR3 length equals 16 residues. V was trimmed by 1 base and J by 0 bases, leaving 15 bases between them. CDR3 bases: TGCAGCGTTGAAGGCCCATGGAGGGACATGAACACTGAAGCTTTCTTT. Translated, it gives CSVEGPWRDMNTEAFF.

The chain has TRBV4-1 and TRBJ2-3, with D maybe TRBD2 (6 bases). The V end lost 4 bases, the J end lost 2 bases, and 19 bases lay between the germline ends. This CDR3 is built from 17 residues. CDR1 and CDR2 from the germline V gene are MGHRA and YSYEKL. The CDR3 loop is CASSPLIGGVDTDTQYF. CDR3 DNA: TGCGCCAGCAGCCCTCTTATAGGCGGGGTGGACACAGATACGCAGTATTTT.

The V and J genes are TRBV27 and TRBJ2-7, with D hard to call. This CDR3 has 13 amino acids. The V gene's germline CDR1 is MNHEY and CDR2 SMNVEV (reference sequence). Deletions cut 0 bases from V and 2 bases from J, with 5 bases between. The CDR3 DNA reads TGTGCCAGCAGTTTATCCGGACCCTACGAGCAGTACTTC. This sequence encodes CASSLSGPYEQYF.

The J gene is TRBJ1-1, the V gene TRBV5-1; D call uncertain. Germline V gene lookup returns CDR1 SGHRS and CDR2 YFSETQ. The CDR3 extends over 15 amino acids. Deletions cut 0 bases from V and 5 bases from J, with 14 bases between. CDR3 sequence reads: CASSLAKVLGTEAFF. Here the CDR3 DNA reads TGCGCCAGCAGCTTGGCCAAGGTATTGGGTACTGAAGCTTTCTTT.

This clonotype has only a few counts. The rearrangement uses TRBV12-3 or TRBV12-4 and TRBJ2-7; D unresolved. The CDR3 is made up of 13 amino acids. Trimming took off 5 bases at V and 3 bases at J, with 11 bases between the two ends. CDR3 region: CASSPGPGYEQYF. The DNA of the CDR3 is TGTGCCAGCAGTCCCGGGCCGGGCTACGAGCAGTACTTC.

With regard to this clonotype: One base away lies a much larger clone, so this may be a sequencing read error. The rearrangement links TRBV7-2 to TRBJ2-1, with D maybe TRBD2 (6 bases). V was trimmed by 5 bases and J by 6 bases, leaving 17 bases between them. Germline CDR1 and CDR2: SGHTA and FQGNSA. This CDR3 has 15 amino acids. The DNA of the CDR3 is TGTGCCAGCAGCACTCGGGAGCATAGGGGCAATGAGCAGTTCTTC. Translated, it gives CASSTREHRGNEQFF.

The rearrangement uses TRBV12-5 and TRBJ1-2, with TRBD1 matching over 8 bases. Losses at the gene ends were 0 bases for V and 3 bases for J; bases not matched to a gene: 9. Looked up from germline, CDR1 is LGHNT and CDR2 is FRNRAP. This CDR3 is 17 amino acids long. Written as DNA, the CDR3 is TGTGCTAGTGGTTTGGTACTCCCCAGGGGGCCGGACTATGGCTACACCTTC. Amino acid sequence: CASGLVLPRGPDYGYTF.

This chain uses TRBV6-2 or TRBV6-3 with TRBJ2-1; 10 positions match TRBD1. The CDR3 has 15 residues. With V trimmed by 1 base and J by 7 bases, 4 bases remained unmatched. Germline V gene data show CDR1 as MNHEY and CDR2 as SVGEGT. DNA for the CDR3: TGTGCCAGCAGTTACTGGACAGGGGGAGATAATGAGCAGTTCTTC. Residues: CASSYWTGGDNEQFF.

This chain links TRBV15 with TRBJ2-7; 8 bases match TRBD1. This CDR3 comprises 15 residues. Germline assignment: CDR1 LNHNV and CDR2 YYDKDF (reference sequence). J lost 6 bases, V lost 6 bases, and 13 bases had no gene match. This CDR3 reads CATRGFPGTGGEQYF. The DNA for the CDR3 is TGTGCCACCAGAGGATTCCCCGGGACAGGCGGCGAGCAGTACTTC.

This clonotype was picked up a small number of times. The chain employs TRBV12-3 or TRBV12-4 and TRBJ2-3, with D hard to call. V dropped 8 bases and J dropped 0 bases, with 9 bases sitting between them. The CDR3 spans 13 residues. The CDR3 region is CASQHTSTDTQYF. In nucleotides, the CDR3 is TGTGCCAGCCAGCATACTAGCACAGATACGCAGTATTTT.

This clonotype has a count of ten or more. The genes are TRBV28 and TRBJ1-5, with a weak D call TRBD1 (5 bases). CDR3 length equals 17 residues. V was cut by 7 bases and J by 0 bases, with 19 bases left in between. Germline V gene lookup returns CDR1 MDHEN and CDR2 SYDVKM. In nucleotides, the CDR3 is TGTGCCAGCATCCAAGGGGTGGGGGGGGGTAGCAATCAGCCCCAGCATTTT. The encoded protein is CASIQGVGGGSNQPQHF.

The V gene is TRBV6-6, the J gene TRBJ1-5; D uncertain. V was cut by 4 bases and J by 5 bases, with 9 bases left in between. The CDR3 covers 13 residues. Germline CDR1 reads MNHNY; CDR2 reads SVGAGI (reference sequence). CDR3: CASSFPGDQPQHF. Here the CDR3 DNA reads TGTGCCAGCAGTTTCCCCGGGGATCAGCCCCAGCATTTT.

This clonotype showed up just a few times. V gene TRBV7-3 combines with J gene TRBJ2-1, with 9 bases fitting TRBD2. Germline V gene sequence: CDR1 SGHTA, CDR2 FQGTGA. The CDR3 sequence is 15 residues long. Losses at the gene ends were 3 bases for V and 4 bases for J; bases not matched to a gene: 4. The CDR3: CASSFLAGQYNEQFF. In DNA, the CDR3 is TGTGCCAGCAGCTTCCTAGCGGGGCAATACAATGAGCAGTTCTTC.

This clonotype was counted between two and nine times. The V gene is TRBV5-1, the J gene TRBJ2-1, with 7 bases aligning to TRBD2. The CDR3 contains 13 residues. The V segment lost 4 bases and the J segment 8 bases; nucleotides outside the gene matches: 6. Per the germline V gene, CDR1 is SGHRS and CDR2 is YFSETQ. Written as DNA, the CDR3 is TGCGCCAGCAGCCACCCGGGGGGAGATGAGCAGTTCTTC. Translating gives CASSHPGGDEQFF.

The V and J genes are TRBV10-3 and TRBJ2-5, with D maybe TRBD1 (5 bases). Per the germline V gene, CDR1 is ENHRY and CDR2 is SYGVKD. V shed 8 bases and J shed 2 bases, with 12 bases lying between them. This CDR3 region has 13 residues. CDR3 coding DNA: TGTGCCATCGCCGGACACCTGCAAGAGACCCAGTACTTC. Amino acid sequence: CAIAGHLQETQYF.

This clonotype was seen ten or more times. This chain uses TRBV28 with TRBJ2-7; 7 nucleotides agree with TRBD1. Germline values: CDR1 MDHEN, CDR2 SYDVKM. V dropped 3 bases and J dropped 1; count of bases not matched to a gene: 6. The length of the CDR3 is 15 residues. The CDR3 nucleotides are TGTGCCAGCAGTTTCAGGGGGACACCGTCCTACGAGCAGTACGTC. Encoded protein: CASSFRGTPSYEQYV.

There are a few counts of this clonotype. The CDR3 here is CASSLAGVEAFF. Written as DNA, the CDR3 is TGTGCCAGCAGTTTAGCAGGAGTTGAAGCTTTCTTT. The chain is built from TRBV12-3 or TRBV12-4 and TRBJ1-1; D gene unclear. V lost 0 bases, J lost 7 bases, and 6 bases lay in between. The CDR3 loop spans 12 amino acids.

The chain links TRBV7-9 to TRBJ2-2; 7 bases align to TRBD1. The J segment lost 6 bases and the V segment lost 3 bases, leaving 4 bases of the junction unmatched. The CDR3 sequence is 14 residues long. Looked up from germline, CDR1 is SEHNR and CDR2 is FQNEAQ (reference sequence). As DNA, the CDR3 is TGTGCCAGCAGCTTGATCAGGGGGTCCGGGGAGCTGTTTTTT. This translates into CASSLIRGSGELFF.

The chain recombines TRBV9 with TRBJ2-3; tentatively, D is TRBD2 (5 bases). Germline values: CDR1 SGDLS, CDR2 YYNGEE. V lost 9 bases and J 2 bases, leaving 10 bases between the germline ends. The CDR3 is made up of 12 amino acids. CDR3 sequence: CATGKVTDTQYF. DNA for the CDR3: TGTGCCACGGGGAAAGTCACAGATACGCAGTATTTT.

This clonotype was recorded at least ten times. The DNA for the CDR3 is TGTGCCAGCAGCTCGGGGTCCTATAATTCACCCCTCCACTTT. Amino acids: CASSSGSYNSPLHF. The genes are TRBV7-6 and TRBJ1-6; D call uncertain. The CDR3 is made up of 14 amino acids. V lost 4 bases to trimming and J lost 1 base, with 5 bases between them. Germline V gene sequence: CDR1 SGHVS, CDR2 FNYEAQ.

This clonotype turned up a few times. The gene calls are TRBV14 and TRBJ2-3; possibly TRBD2 for D (6 bases). CDR1 and CDR2 from the germline V gene are SGHDN and FVKESK. This CDR3 contains 14 residues. V was clipped by 6 bases and J by 1 base, with 11 bases between them. CDR3 in amino acids: CASSRPGGTDTQYF. As DNA, the CDR3 is TGTGCCAGCAGTCGCCCGGGGGGCACAGATACGCAGTATTTT.

The J gene is TRBJ1-5, the V gene TRBV7-9, with 7 bases aligning to TRBD1. Unmatched junction bases numbered 12, after V lost 4 bases and J lost 0 bases. The germline V gene has CDR1 SEHNR and CDR2 FQNEAQ (reference sequence). This CDR3 has 18 residues. The CDR3 protein is CASSWDSDRRRSNQPQHF. CDR3 DNA: TGTGCCAGCAGCTGGGACAGCGATCGAAGACGTAGCAATCAGCCCCAGCATTTT.

At least ten counts were recorded for this clonotype. The gene calls are TRBV7-6 and TRBJ1-1; 7 bases fit TRBD1. After removal of 5 bases from V and 5 bases from J, the junction contained 8 bases not matched to a gene. This CDR3 region has 14 residues. Per germline, CDR1 SGHVS and CDR2 FNYEAQ. The CDR3 reads CASSPGQRGTEAFF. The CDR3 DNA reads as TGTGCCAGCAGCCCGGGACAGAGGGGAACTGAAGCTTTCTTT.

The table lists this clonotype with many counts. The V gene is TRBV6-5, the J gene TRBJ1-6, with a possible D match to TRBD1 (5 bases). The V and J ends lost 1 base and 7 bases respectively, with 14 bases between them. The CDR3 spans 16 residues. CDR1 MNHEY and CDR2 SVGAGI come from the germline V gene. CDR3 region: CASSYFSGLENSPLHF. Written as DNA, the CDR3 is TGTGCCAGCAGTTACTTTTCAGGGTTGGAGAATTCACCCCTCCACTTT.

This clonotype was detected a few times. The chain carries TRBV12-3 or TRBV12-4 and TRBJ1-1, with D uncertain. V lost 5 bases and J 2 bases, leaving 12 bases between the germline ends. The length of the CDR3 is 14 residues. The CDR3 region has the DNA TGTGCCAGCAGTACGAACCCCGTCAACACTGAAGCTTTCTTT. It translates to CASSTNPVNTEAFF.

The chain uses TRBV5-1 and TRBJ2-3, with 14 bases aligning to TRBD2. The CDR3 has 17 amino acids. Germline trimming cut 3 bases from V and 2 bases from J; bases unmatched to any gene: 5. Germline lookup yields CDR1 SGHRS and CDR2 YFSETQ. The CDR3 DNA is TGCGCCAGCAGCTCCCCGACTAGCGGGGGGGTCACAGATACGCAGTATTTT. This sequence encodes CASSSPTSGGVTDTQYF. Variable domain in full (rest from reference TRBV5-1 and TRBJ2-3): KAGVTQTPRYLIKTRGQQVTLSCSPISGHRSVSWYQQTPGQGLQFLFEYFSETQRNKGNFPGRFSGRQFSNSRSEMNVSTLELGDSALYLCASSSPTSGGVTDTQYFGPGTRLTVL.